Listed here is a single T cell receptor beta chain. The clone's antigen remains unknown. Base qualities are not at hand, and no much larger clone is one base apart. Trimming takes 3 bases from V and 2 bases from J, and the germline ends sit 11 bases apart. CDR1 and CDR2, per the germline V gene (reference sequence), are LNHDA and SQIVND. The cysteine opens and the phenylalanine closes a CDR3 of 14 amino acids. The entry retains the CDR3 DNA only, 42 bases that are in frame from base 1. This record belongs to a study of blood T cell repertoires in COVID-19 (dated by TCRdb to about 2020). At the level of the whole study: Samples covering the acute and convalescent phases of COVID-19 were provided by collaborators in the United States, Italy and Spain. The material from the prospective study consisted of cDNA or gDNA derived from T cells, B-cell-depleted T cells, or PBMCs. Deeply sampled blood TCRbeta repertoires from subjects exposed to, actively infected with, or recovered from COVID-19 were included in the dataset. The repertoires were released in a freely available public database intended as a resource for research on the immune response to SARS-CoV-2. Samples were obtained from the ongoing ImmuneRACE study (first 160 participants) and from over a thousand subjects provided by 6 global collaborators. A de-identified subject ID, COVID-19 status, age in years and sex were almost always included in the sample metadata. HLA class I and class II types, where available, came from metadata supplied by the sample provider rather than from assay-based typing. Study-wide findings and limitations: The amount of clinical and demographic metadata varied by source and participant and was provided uncurated.

In the prospective study, participants were about 18 to 90 years old, resided in about two dozen geographic areas of the United States, and were enrolled through a virtual design. In the prospective study, cohorts were assigned on the basis of participant-reported clinical history obtained from a screening survey and a study questionnaire. Exposed participants had been in contact, within 2 weeks of entering the study, with a person who had a PCR-confirmed or clinician-diagnosed case of COVID-19. Each participant in the prospective study had whole blood, serum and a nasopharyngeal or oropharyngeal swab collected by mobile phlebotomists. Over an approximately 2-month period, participants in the prospective study had the option of providing additional blood draws and questionnaires. Blood samples from the prospective study were shipped frozen or at room temperature prior to DNA extraction. The immunoSEQ Assay, a bias-controlled multiplex PCR, was used to amplify TCRbeta CDR3 regions from genomic DNA. Regarding the original processing steps: Nucleated cell counts per sample were estimated from amplification of reference gene primers within the assay. Sequence reads were collapsed and filtered to measure the absolute abundance of every unique TCRbeta CDR3 rearrangement. For each sample, productive Simpson clonality was calculated as the square root of Simpson's diversity index across productive rearrangements. TCRdb holds this immuneACCESS table with in-frame rearrangements only. Some clones are missing; in checked studies, unresolved V genes explain under half, and the rest has no known cause. The D gene and trimming were derived from the DNA, and the V and J assignments and clone size from that table. Counted in this sample were 250,000 or so clones; 83% of them appeared once. Approximately 3.8% of the sample is taken by the ten largest.

The specimen was PBMCs or T cells enriched from blood (not recorded which). The chain employs TRBV19 and TRBJ2-7, and TRBD1 may be the D gene, going by 6 matching bases. This clonotype was sampled from a woman aged 40 to 49 who had been exposed to COVID-19. The DNA reads as follows: TGTGCCAGTAGTATGGCAGGGGTGACCTACGAGCAGTACTTC. Its protein reads: CASSMAGVTYEQYF.